This TCR beta chain was observed in a study of cytomegalovirus exposure and HLA in healthy donors. Overall study results and limits: TCR beta V segments were, for the most part, productive about 90% or about 30% of the time in an earlier analysis. A list of 150 or so TCR beta chains associated with cytomegalovirus was given.

This CDR3 contains 15 residues. CDR1 is SGHTA, CDR2 FQGNSA, per germline. Deletions cut 4 bases from V and 2 bases from J, with 9 bases between. Amplification used 60 Vbeta primers and 13 Jbeta primers. Data came from immunoSEQ multiplex PCR; TCRdb stores just in-frame clones and leaves some out. The sample lists tens of thousands of clones, approximately 71% occurring once. As for this clone: Its antigen is currently unknown.

The specimen was PBMCs. The sequence came from a man aged 50-59 years in good health and CMV-seropositive. This chain uses TRBV7-2 with TRBJ2-6, with D perhaps TRBD1 (6 bases). CDR3 bases: TGTGCCAGCAGCTCGGGACAAGCTGGGGCCAACGTCCTGACTTTC. It is translated as CASSSGQAGANVLTF.